This T cell receptor (beta chain) is from a study of spatial heterogeneity in lung cancer. The germline V gene encodes CDR1 SQVTM and CDR2 ANQGSEA. The length of the CDR3 is 13 residues. V lost 6 bases and J lost 2; bases outside the gene matches: 1. TCRdb reprocessed the 5' RACE reads with MiXCR, giving one entry per CDR3 protein. The sample consists of 45,000 to 65,000 distinct CDR3 sequences, around 7.7% of them appearing once. This sample's time point: blood at routine non-recurrence follow-up after resection. Whole RNA was taken from tumor, nontumor lung or frozen PBMC; it was then sequenced unsorted.

The rearrangement uses TRBV29-1 and TRBJ1-2; TRBD1 matches at 12 bases. The input for sequencing was PBMCs, taken at follow-up. The clonotype was recovered from a female donor with early-stage non-small cell lung cancer. The CDR3 sequence is CSVGTGGNYGYTF. In DNA, the CDR3 is TGCAGCGTGGGGACAGGGGGCAACTATGGCTACACCTTC.